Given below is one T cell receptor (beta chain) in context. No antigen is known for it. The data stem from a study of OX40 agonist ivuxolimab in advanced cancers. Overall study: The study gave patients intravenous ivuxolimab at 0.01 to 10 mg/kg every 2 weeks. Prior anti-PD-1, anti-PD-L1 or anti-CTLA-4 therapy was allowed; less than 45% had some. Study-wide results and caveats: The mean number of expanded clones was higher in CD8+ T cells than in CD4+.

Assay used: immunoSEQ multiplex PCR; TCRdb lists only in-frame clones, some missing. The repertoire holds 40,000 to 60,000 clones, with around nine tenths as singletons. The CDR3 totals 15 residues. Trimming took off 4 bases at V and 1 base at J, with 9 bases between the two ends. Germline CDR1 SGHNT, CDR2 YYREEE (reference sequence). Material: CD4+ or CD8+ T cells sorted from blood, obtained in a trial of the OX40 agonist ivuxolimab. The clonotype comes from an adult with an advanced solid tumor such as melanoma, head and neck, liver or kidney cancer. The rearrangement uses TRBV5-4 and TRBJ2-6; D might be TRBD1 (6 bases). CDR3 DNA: TGTGCCAGCAGCATCGACAGGTCTGGGGCCAACGTCCTGACTTTC. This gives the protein CASSIDRSGANVLTF.